This T cell receptor (beta chain) originates from a study of T-cell reconstitution after alpha-beta-depleted transplantation in children. Study-level points and caveats: Roughly two months post-transplant, alpha-beta T cells reportedly originated from several hundred graft clones that had expanded. Recipient T cells and thymic progenitors that survived were the source of the high TCRbeta diversity seen at day 60 in some patients. One year after transplant, T-cell counts and diversity came mostly from newly produced T cells.

The V gene lost 3 bases and the J gene lost 4 bases, with 13 bases spanning the gap. The CDR3 is 15 residues long. This clonotype was seen repeatedly, ten times or more. Its antigen is undetermined. Unique molecular identifiers tagged the TCRbeta library. TCRdb called the PCR reads again in MiXCR, with one record for every CDR3 protein. The sample has 490,000 or so distinct CDR3 sequences, 10% seen once; the top ten hold roughly 2%. The clonotype originates from a child aged 2 to 10 with inherited bone marrow failure, due to receive a stem cell transplant. The chain has TRBV12-3 or TRBV12-4 and TRBJ2-1; D may be TRBD2 (5 bases). The specimen comprised PBMCs, sampled before TCRalphabeta/CD19-depleted stem cell transplant. The CDR3 region has the DNA TGTGCCAGCAGTTTGTTTCCGGGCGGGTACAATGAGCAGTTCTTC. This gives the protein CASSLFPGGYNEQFF.